This T cell receptor beta chain was sequenced for a study of immune evolution from preneoplasia to lung adenocarcinoma. Remarks on this clone: Its target is not known.

Some clones are missing from TCRdb's copy, which holds only in-frame ones; the method was immunoSEQ multiplex PCR. The table has tens of thousands of clones, about 73% seen once. Findings of the study overall: Top clone share appeared to fall from AAH through AIS, MIA, adenocarcinoma. Clonality was highest in normal lung, lower in later-stage lesions apparently.

H&E slides confirmed each diagnosis, reviewed by two pathologists independently. This clonotype originated in a person aged 55-75 years with lung adenocarcinoma. Sequencing was performed on FFPE invasive lung adenocarcinoma tissue.

The CDR3 DNA is TGTGCCAGCTCACCACCCAGCCAGGGTGGAAACACCATATATTTT. It is translated as CASSPPSQGGNTIYF. J is TRBJ1-3 and V is TRBV18; tentative D call: TRBD1 (5 bases). The germline V gene encodes CDR1 KGHSH and CDR2 LQKENI. V lost 0 bases and J lost 3, with 9 bases in between. This CDR3 contains 15 residues.